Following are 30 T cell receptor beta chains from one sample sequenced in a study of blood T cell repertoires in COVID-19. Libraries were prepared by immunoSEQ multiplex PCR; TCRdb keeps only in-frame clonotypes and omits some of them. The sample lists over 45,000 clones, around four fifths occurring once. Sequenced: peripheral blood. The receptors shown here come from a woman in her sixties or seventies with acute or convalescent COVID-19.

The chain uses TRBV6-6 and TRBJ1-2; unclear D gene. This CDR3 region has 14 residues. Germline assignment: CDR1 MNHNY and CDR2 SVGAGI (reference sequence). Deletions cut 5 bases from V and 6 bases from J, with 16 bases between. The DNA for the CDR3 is TGTGCCAGCAGTCCGTCAGGCTTTGCGAATGGCTACACCTTC. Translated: CASSPSGFANGYTF.

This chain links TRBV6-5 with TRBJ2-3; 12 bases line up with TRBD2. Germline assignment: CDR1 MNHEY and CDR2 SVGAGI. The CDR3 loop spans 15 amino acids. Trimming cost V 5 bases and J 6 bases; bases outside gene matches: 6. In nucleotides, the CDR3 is TGTGCCAGCAGTCTGACTAGCGGGAGTTGGGATACGCAGTATTTT. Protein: CASSLTSGSWDTQYF.

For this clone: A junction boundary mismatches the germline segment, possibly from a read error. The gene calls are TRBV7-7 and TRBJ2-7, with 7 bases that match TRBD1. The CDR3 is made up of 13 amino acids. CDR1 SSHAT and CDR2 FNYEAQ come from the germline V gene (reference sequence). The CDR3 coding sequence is TGTGCTAGCAGCCTATACACAGGGGATGAGCAGTACTTC. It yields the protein CASSLYTGDEQYF.

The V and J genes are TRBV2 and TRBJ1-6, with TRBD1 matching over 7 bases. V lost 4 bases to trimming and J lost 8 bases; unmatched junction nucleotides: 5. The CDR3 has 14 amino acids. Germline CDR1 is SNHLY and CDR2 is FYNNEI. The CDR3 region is CASSGAGGDSPLHF. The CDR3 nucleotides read TGTGCCAGCAGTGGAGCAGGGGGAGATTCACCCCTCCACTTT.

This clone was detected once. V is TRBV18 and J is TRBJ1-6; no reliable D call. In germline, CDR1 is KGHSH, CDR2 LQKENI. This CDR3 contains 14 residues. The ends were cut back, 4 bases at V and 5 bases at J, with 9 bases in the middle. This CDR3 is CASSRNGDNSPLHF. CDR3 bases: TGTGCCAGCTCACGAAATGGAGATAATTCACCCCTCCACTTT.

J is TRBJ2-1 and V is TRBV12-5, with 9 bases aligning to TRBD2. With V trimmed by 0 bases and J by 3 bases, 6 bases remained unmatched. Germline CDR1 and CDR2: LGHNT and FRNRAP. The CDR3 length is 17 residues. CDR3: CASGLVSASGDYNEQFF. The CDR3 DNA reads TGTGCTAGTGGTTTGGTAAGCGCTAGCGGGGACTACAATGAGCAGTTCTTC.

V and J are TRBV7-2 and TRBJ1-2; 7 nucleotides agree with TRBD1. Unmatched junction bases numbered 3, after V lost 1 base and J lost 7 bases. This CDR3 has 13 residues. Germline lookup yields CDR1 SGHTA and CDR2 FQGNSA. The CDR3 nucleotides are TGTGCCAGCAGCTTAGTATCAGGGGGTGGCTACACCTTC. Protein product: CASSLVSGGGYTF.

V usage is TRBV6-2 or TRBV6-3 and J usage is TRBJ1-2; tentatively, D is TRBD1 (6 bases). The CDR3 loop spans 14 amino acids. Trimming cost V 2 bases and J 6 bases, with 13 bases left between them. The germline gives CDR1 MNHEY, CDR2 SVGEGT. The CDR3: CASSYPTQGDGYTF. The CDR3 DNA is TGTGCCAGCAGTTACCCGACACAGGGAGATGGCTACACCTTC.

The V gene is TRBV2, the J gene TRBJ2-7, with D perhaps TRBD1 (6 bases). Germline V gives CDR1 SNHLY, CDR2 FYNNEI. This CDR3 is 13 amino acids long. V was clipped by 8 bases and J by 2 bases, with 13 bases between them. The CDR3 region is CASSMGAPYEQYF. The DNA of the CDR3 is TGTGCCAGCTCGATGGGGGCGCCCTACGAGCAGTACTTC.

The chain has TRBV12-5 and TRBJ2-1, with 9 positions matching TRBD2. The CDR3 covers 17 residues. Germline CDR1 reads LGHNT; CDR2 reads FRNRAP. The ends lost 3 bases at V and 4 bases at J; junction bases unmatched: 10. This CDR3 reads CASGFGLAGIGYNEQFF. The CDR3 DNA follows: TGTGCTAGTGGTTTTGGCCTAGCGGGAATAGGGTACAATGAGCAGTTCTTC.

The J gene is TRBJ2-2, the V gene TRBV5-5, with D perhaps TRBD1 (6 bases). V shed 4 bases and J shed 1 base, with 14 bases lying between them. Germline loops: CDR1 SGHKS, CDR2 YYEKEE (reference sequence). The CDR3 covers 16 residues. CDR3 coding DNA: TGTGCCAGCAGCCCCGAGGGGGTGAGGAACACCGGGGAGCTGTTTTTT. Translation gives CASSPEGVRNTGELFF.

CDR3 in DNA: TGTGCCAGCTCACCACCTGACAGGGGCATTGAAAAACTGTTTTTT. Translated, it gives CASSPPDRGIEKLFF. This chain joins TRBV18 and TRBJ1-4, with 8 bases that match TRBD1. CDR3 length equals 15 residues. The V and J ends lost 0 bases and 7 bases, in that order; junction bases with no gene match: 4. CDR1 KGHSH and CDR2 LQKENI come from the germline V gene.

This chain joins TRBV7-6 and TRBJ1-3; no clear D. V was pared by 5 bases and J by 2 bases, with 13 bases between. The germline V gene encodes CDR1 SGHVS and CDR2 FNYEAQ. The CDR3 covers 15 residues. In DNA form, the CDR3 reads TGTGCCAGCAGCCCGGGGATTAGGGCTGGAAACACCATATATTTT. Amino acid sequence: CASSPGIRAGNTIYF.

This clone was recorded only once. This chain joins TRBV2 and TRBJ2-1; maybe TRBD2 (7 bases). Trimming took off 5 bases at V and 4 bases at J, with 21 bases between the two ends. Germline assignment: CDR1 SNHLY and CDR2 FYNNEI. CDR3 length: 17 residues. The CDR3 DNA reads TGTGCCAGCAGTACCGGCGGGGGAGGGGGAAAATACAATGAGCAGTTCTTC. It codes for CASSTGGGGGKYNEQFF.

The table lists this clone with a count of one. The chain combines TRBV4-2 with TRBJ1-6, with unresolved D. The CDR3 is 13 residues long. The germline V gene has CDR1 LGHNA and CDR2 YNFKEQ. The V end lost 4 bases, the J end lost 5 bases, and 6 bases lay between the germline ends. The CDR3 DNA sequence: TGTGCCAGCAGCCGAGGAGATAATTCACCCCTCCACTTT. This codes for CASSRGDNSPLHF.

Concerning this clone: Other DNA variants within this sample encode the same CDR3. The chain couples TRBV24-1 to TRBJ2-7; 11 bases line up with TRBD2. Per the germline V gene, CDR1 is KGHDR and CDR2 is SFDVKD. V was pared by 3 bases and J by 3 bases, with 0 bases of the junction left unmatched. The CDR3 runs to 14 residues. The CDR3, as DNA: TGTGCCACCAGTGATGGGACTAGCGGCTACGAGCAGTACTTC. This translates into CATSDGTSGYEQYF.

The CDR3 sequence is CASSEWPGNTIYF. As DNA, the CDR3 is TGTGCCAGCAGTGAATGGCCAGGAAACACCATATATTTT. This chain joins TRBV6-1 and TRBJ1-3; D not certain. Germline CDR1 and CDR2: MNHNS and SASEGT. CDR3 length: 13 residues. Trimming took 2 bases from V and 4 from J, leaving 6 bases between them.

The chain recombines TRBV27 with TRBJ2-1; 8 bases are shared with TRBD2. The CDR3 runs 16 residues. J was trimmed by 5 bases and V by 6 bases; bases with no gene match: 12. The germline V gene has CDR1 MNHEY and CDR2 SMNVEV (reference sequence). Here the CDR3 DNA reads TGTGCCAGCAGCTTCTTGAGCGGGGGTGTTCACAATGAGCAGTTCTTC. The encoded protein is CASSFLSGGVHNEQFF.

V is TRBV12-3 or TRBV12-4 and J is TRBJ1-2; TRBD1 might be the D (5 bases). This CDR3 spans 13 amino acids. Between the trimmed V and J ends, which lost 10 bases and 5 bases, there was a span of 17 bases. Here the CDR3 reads CAIRLAGRYGYTF. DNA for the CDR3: TGTGCCATCCGGCTGGCGGGACGGTATGGCTACACCTTC.

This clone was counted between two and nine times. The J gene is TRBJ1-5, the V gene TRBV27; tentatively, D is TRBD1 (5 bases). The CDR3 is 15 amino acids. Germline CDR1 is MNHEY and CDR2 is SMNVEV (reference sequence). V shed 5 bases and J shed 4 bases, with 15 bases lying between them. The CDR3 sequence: CASSPWGELNQPQHF. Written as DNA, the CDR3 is TGTGCCAGCAGTCCCTGGGGGGAGCTAAATCAGCCCCAGCATTTT.

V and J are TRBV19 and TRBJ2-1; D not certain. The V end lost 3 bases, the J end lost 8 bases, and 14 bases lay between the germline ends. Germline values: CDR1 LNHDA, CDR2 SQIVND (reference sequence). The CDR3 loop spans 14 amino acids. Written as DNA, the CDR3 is TGTGCCAGTAGTATTTGGCAGAGAGAGGATGAGCAGTTCTTC. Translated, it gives CASSIWQREDEQFF.

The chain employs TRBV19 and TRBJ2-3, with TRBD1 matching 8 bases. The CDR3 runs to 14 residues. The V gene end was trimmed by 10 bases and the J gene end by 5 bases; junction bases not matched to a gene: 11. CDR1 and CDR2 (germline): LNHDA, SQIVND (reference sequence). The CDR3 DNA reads TGTGCCACCAACCCACAGGGGGGCCAAGATACGCAGTATTTT. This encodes CATNPQGGQDTQYF.

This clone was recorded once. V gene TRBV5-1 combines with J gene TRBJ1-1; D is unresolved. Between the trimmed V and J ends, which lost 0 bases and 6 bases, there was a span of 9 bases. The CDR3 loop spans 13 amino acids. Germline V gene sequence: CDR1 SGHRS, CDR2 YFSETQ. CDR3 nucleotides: TGCGCCAGCAGCTTGGAATCGGTTCCTGAAGCTTTCTTT. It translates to CASSLESVPEAFF.

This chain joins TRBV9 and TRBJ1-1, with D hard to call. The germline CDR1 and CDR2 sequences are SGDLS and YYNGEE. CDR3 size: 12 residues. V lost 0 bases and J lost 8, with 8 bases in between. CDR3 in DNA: TGTGCCAGCAGCGTAGAAGGGAGGGAAGCTTTCTTT. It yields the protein CASSVEGREAFF.

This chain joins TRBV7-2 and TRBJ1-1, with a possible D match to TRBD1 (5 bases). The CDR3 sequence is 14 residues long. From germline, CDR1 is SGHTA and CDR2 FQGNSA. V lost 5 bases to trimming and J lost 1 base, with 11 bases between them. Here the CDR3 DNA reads TGTGCCAGCAGCCCCGGCAGGGCGAACACTGAAGCTTTCTTT. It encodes CASSPGRANTEAFF. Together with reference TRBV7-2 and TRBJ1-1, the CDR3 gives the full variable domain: GAGVSQSPSNKVTEKGKDVELRCDPISGHTALYWYRQSLGQGLEFLIYFQGNSAPDKSGLPSDRFSAERTGGSVSTLTIQRTQQEDSAVYLCASSPGRANTEAFFGQGTRLTVV.

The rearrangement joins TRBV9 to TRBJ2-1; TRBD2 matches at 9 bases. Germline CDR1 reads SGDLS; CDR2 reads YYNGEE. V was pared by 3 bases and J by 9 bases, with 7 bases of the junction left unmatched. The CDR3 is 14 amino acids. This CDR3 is CASSGIAGEFEQFF. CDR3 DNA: TGTGCCAGCAGCGGGATAGCGGGAGAATTTGAGCAGTTCTTC.

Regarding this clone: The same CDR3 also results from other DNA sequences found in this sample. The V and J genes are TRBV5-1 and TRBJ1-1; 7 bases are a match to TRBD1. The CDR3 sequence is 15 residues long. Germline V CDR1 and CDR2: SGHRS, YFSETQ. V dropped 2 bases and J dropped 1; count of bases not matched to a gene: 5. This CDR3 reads CASSLGGRTNTEAFF. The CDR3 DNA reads TGCGCCAGCAGCTTAGGGGGCAGAACGAACACTGAAGCTTTCTTT.

This chain's CDR3 is CASNRFPTDTQYF. The CDR3 nucleotides read TGTGCCAGCAACAGGTTCCCCACAGATACGCAGTATTTT. This sequence joins TRBV2 and TRBJ2-3, with a possible D match to TRBD1 (5 bases). The ends were cut back, 7 bases at V and 2 bases at J, with 10 bases in the middle. The CDR3 length is 13 residues. The V gene's germline CDR1 is SNHLY and CDR2 FYNNEI.

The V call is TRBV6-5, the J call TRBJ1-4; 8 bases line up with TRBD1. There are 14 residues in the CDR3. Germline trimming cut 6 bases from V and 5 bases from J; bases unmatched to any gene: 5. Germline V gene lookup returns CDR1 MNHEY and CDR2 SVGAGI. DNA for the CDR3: TGTGCCAGCAGCCCGACAGGGGCGAATGAAAAACTGTTTTTT. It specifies CASSPTGANEKLFF.

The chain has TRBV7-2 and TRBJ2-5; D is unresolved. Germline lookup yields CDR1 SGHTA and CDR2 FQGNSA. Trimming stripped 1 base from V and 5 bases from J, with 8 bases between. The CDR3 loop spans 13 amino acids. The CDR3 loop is CASSLVPTETQYF. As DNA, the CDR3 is TGTGCCAGCAGCTTAGTGCCTACGGAGACCCAGTACTTC.